This T cell receptor beta chain was sequenced during a study of shared clonotypes between healthy human individuals (dated by TCRdb to 2018 to 2021). Concerning the study at large: A couple of women and three men aged 18 to 49 years were included in the cohort. For each donor, CD4 naive and CD4 memory were each run on three plates, CD8 naive on two plates, and CD8 memory on one plate. The study deeply sequenced blood TCR repertoires of five healthy adults to estimate repertoire size and the extent of clonotype sharing between individuals. To increase sequencing depth and limit assay-specific biases, different laboratories used diverse techniques to prepare libraries and sequence TCR repertoires. Per donor, leukapheresis produced somewhere between about 0.85 and 10 billion PBMCs. Overall results and qualifications from the work: Incomplete sequencing was indicated by rarefaction of sorted-subset datasets, despite the large sequencing depth. Clonotypes shared by all four sorted-subset donors showed higher generation probabilities than non-shared clonotypes. Sampling was limited to blood, and TCR repertoires in tissue likely differ from TCR repertoires in blood. Naive subsets generally had larger estimated clonotype richness than memory subsets. Because the study included a small number of donors, the genetic and exposure-history diversity represented was limited. Sharing across several donors was observed for 5% to 6.5% of naive CD4, over 3% of naive CD8, about 2.3% of memory CD4, and roughly 0.4% of memory CD8 clonotypes. Pairwise subsampling indicated that sequencing depth was expected to affect the degree of clonotype sharing among donors.

Details on this clone: Its antigen remains undetermined. Base qualities are not at hand, and no much larger clone is one base apart.

The CDR3, from cysteine to phenylalanine, totals 16 residues. Solely the CDR3 DNA is kept, with 48 bases framed from the first base. CDR1 and CDR2 (MDHEN, SYDVKM) derive from the germline V gene. The junction carries 13 bases between V and J, which are trimmed by 5 bases and 0 bases respectively. Using the deep immunoSEQ assay, TCR CDR3 regions were amplified from genomic DNA by multiplex PCR. Extracted genomic DNA from each cell subset was distributed evenly across all wells of several immunoSEQ 96-well plates, and each plate was treated as a replicate. Each replicate PCR for sorted subsets received around 0.2 ug genomic DNA, equal to about 30,000 T cell genomes. Purified libraries were measured with a Qubit 3.0 fluorometer, size-checked on a Bioanalyzer 2100, and measured again with the KAPA Library Quantification kit. Every immunoSEQ 96-well plate was sequenced on a separate single-read 150-cycle Illumina NextSeq 550 flow cell. On the study's bioinformatics: Because only junctional sequences without quality scores were contained in the immunoSEQ output, filtering matching that applied to full-length reads could not be performed. To assign V/J genes and CDR3, sequences were annotated using PyIR, a Python wrapper for IgBLAST v1.9, with IMGT germline references. Any read was removed if the V/J assignment was weak (E-value above 1e-6), the CDR3 was missing, or the read contained stop codons, out-of-frame junctions, or ambiguous translated residues. V3J clonotypes were defined as sequences sharing an identical inferred V gene, J gene, and CDR3 amino acid sequence. To compute the percentage overlap between repertoires, the number of shared unique clonotypes was divided by the size of the smaller repertoire. Richness of each repertoire was evaluated using RTK rarefaction, the Chao1 estimator, and Recon v2.1 estimates of unobserved clonotypes. Generation probabilities were computed with OLGA for all TCRbeta clonotypes obtained by the gDNA method from four donors. Imported from immuneACCESS, the table was reduced by TCRdb to in-frame sequences with V and J called. These copies leave out some clones; in studies compared against another copy, an unresolved V gene accounts for under half, and the cause of the remainder is not known. The V and J calls and clone size were taken over from that table, and D and trimming were inferred from the DNA. In all, the sample holds around 2.1 million clones, and about 93% of those were seen once. The ten largest clonotypes hold over 1.5% of the sample.

CD8 naive samples were obtained by positive selection for CCR7 among CD45RO-negative cells, yielding a CD45RA+CCR7+ population from which TemRA cells were excluded. Donors were healthy HIV-negative adults with no recently reported acute infections or vaccinations. All donors were Caucasian adults living in Nashville, Tennessee, USA. After blood collection by leukapheresis, PBMCs were isolated using Ficoll-Histopaque density gradient centrifugation and then cryopreserved in the vapor phase of liquid nitrogen. Purity and quantity of every magnetically sorted T cell population were checked by analytical flow cytometry. Genomic DNA was isolated from every sorted fraction and measured by UV absorbance on a Nanodrop 2000c.

The rearrangement combines TRBV28 with TRBJ1-4, and perhaps TRBD1 as D gene, on 5 matching bases. The sequenced material came from naive CD8+ T cells from PBMCs. What the cell subset or site label conveys for this sample: CD45RA+CCR7+. The sequence was collected from a man in his late teens or twenties in good health. Some clones in this sample may be carry-over from other donors' samples. The DNA sequence is given as TGTGCCAGCAGTCCACGGGACCCAGCAACTAATGAAAAACTGTTTTTT. This sequence encodes CASSPRDPATNEKLFF.